The TCR beta chain under discussion was sequenced for a study of shared clonotypes between healthy human individuals. For each subset, genomic DNA was distributed in equal portions over several immunoSEQ plates. Clones were read by immunoSEQ multiplex PCR, and TCRdb kept only the in-frame ones, dropping some. The table lists about 1.1 million clones, about 72% of them singletons, with 0.89% in the top ten. This CDR3 is built from 11 residues. Germline lookup yields CDR1 SQVTM and CDR2 ANQGSEA. The V gene lost 4 bases and the J gene lost 12 bases, with 12 bases spanning the gap. CD4+ cells yielded CD45RA+ naive and CD45RA-negative memory subsets.

Sequencing was carried out using memory CD4+ T cells from PBMCs. Subset in this sample: CD45RA-negative fraction. The sequence was obtained from a man aged 18 to 30 in good health. Some clones in this sample may be carry-over from other donors' samples. The rearrangement links TRBV29-1 to TRBJ1-4; tentatively, D is TRBD1 (5 bases). The CDR3 bases are TGCAGCGTTGTTCAAATAGGGGAACTGTTTTTT. It translates to CSVVQIGELFF. The entire variable domain, with the rest obtained from reference TRBV29-1 and TRBJ1-4, is as follows: SAVISQKPSRDICQRGTSLTIQCQVDSQVTMMFWYRQQPGQSLTLIATANQGSEATYESGFVIDKFPISRPNLTFSTLTVSNMSPEDSSIYLCSVVQIGELFFGSGTQLSVL.